This T cell receptor beta chain was identified in a study of T cell clones after liver transplantation. This CDR3 is 15 amino acids long. Germline lookup yields CDR1 SGHNT and CDR2 YENEEA. V was shortened by 5 bases and J by 4 bases, with 15 bases between the two germline ends. Clones were sequenced by immunoSEQ multiplex PCR, and TCRdb holds only the in-frame ones, with some missing. Of about 120,000 clones in the sample, over 75% were seen once. The chain joins TRBV11-3 to TRBJ2-1; the D gene is possibly TRBD2 (5 bases). The TCR sequence derives from a human patient who received a liver transplant. Some T cells may arise from the graft donor. The sequences come from CD4+ T cells from blood, collected 12 months after liver transplant. The CDR3 reads CASSAFSSGYNEQFF. CDR3 DNA: TGTGCCAGCAGCGCTTTCTCAAGCGGATACAATGAGCAGTTCTTC.